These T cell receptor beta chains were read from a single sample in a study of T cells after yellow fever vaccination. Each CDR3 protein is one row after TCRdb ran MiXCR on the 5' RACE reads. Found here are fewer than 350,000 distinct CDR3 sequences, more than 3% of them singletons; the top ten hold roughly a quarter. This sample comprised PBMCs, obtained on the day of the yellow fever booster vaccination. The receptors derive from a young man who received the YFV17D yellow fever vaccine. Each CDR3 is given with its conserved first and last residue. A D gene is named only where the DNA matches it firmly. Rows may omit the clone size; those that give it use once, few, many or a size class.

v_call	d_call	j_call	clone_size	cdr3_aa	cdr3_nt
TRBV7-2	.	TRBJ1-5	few	CASSADGGQPQHF	TGTGCCAGCAGCGCGGATGGGGGGCAGCCCCAGCATTTT
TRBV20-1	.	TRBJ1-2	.	CSSHIRGNYGYTF	TGCAGTTCGCACATTAGGGGAAACTATGGCTACACCTTC
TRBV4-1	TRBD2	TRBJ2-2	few	CASSRIGLAGGRSGELFF	TGCGCCAGCAGCCGCATCGGGCTAGCGGGGGGGCGTTCCGGGGAGCTGTTTTTT
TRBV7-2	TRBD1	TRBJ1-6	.	CASSYRGGGNSPLHF	TGTGCCAGCAGCTACAGGGGCGGGGGTAATTCACCCCTCCACTTT
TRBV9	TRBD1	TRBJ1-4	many	CASSYRDSENEKLFF	TGTGCCAGCAGCTACCGGGACAGTGAAAATGAAAAACTGTTTTTT
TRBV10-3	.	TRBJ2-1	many	CAISESGGGGYNEQFF	TGTGCCATCAGTGAGTCCGGAGGGGGGGGTTACAATGAGCAGTTCTTC
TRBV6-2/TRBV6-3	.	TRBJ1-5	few	CASSLRGLSQPQHF	TGTGCCAGCAGTCTGCGGGGTTTAAGTCAGCCCCAGCATTTT
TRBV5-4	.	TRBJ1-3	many	CASSPGPSLLAGNTIYF	TGTGCCAGCAGCCCGGGACCTTCCCTGCTTGCTGGAAACACCATATATTTT
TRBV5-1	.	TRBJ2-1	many	CASSFGGPSYNEQFF	TGCGCCAGCAGCTTCGGGGGCCCCTCCTACAATGAGCAGTTCTTC
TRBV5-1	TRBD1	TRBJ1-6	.	CASRLDRGSPLHF	TGCGCCAGCAGACTGGACAGGGGTTCACCCCTCCACTTT
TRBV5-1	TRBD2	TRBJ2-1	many	CASSPGTSGGAGEQFF	TGCGCCAGCAGCCCGGGGACTAGCGGGGGGGCAGGTGAGCAGTTCTTC
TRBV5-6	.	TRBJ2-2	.	CASSWGPTGNTGELFF	TGTGCCAGCAGCTGGGGACCCACAGGGAACACCGGGGAGCTGTTTTTT
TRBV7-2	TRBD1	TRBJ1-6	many	CASSLNRGGSPLHF	TGTGCCAGCAGCTTAAACAGGGGAGGTTCACCCCTCCACTTT
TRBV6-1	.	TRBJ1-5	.	CASSERGVNQPQHF	TGTGCCAGCAGTGAAAGGGGGGTCAATCAGCCCCAGCATTTT
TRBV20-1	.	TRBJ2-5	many	CSARGRFETQYF	TGCAGTGCTAGGGGTAGATTTGAGACCCAGTACTTC
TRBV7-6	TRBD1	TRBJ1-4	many	CASSRDRGEKLFF	TGTGCCAGCAGCCGGGACAGGGGAGAAAAACTGTTTTTT
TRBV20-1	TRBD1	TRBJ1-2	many	CSAGQGQALGYTF	TGCAGTGCCGGACAGGGACAGGCCCTAGGCTACACCTTC
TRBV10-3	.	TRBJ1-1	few	CAISESKGRGNTEAFF	TGTGCCATCAGTGAGTCGAAAGGGCGAGGGAACACTGAAGCTTTCTTT
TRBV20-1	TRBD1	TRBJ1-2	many	CSAGQGGYGYTF	TGCAGTGCCGGACAGGGCGGCTATGGCTACACCTTC
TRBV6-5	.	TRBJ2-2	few	CATSLDNPDTGELFF	TGTGCCACCAGTCTAGATAACCCAGACACCGGGGAGCTGTTTTTT
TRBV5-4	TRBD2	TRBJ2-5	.	CASSKGGLGETQYF	TGTGCCAGCAGCAAAGGGGGACTAGGAGAGACCCAGTACTTC
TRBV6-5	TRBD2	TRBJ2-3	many	CASSYGASGGPTDTQYF	TGTGCCAGCAGTTACGGAGCTAGCGGGGGGCCCACAGATACGCAGTATTTT
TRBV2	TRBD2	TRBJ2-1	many	CASSAIGLAAYNEQFF	TGTGCCAGCAGTGCGATAGGACTAGCGGCTTACAATGAGCAGTTCTTC
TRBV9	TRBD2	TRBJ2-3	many	CASSVSGGSDTQYF	TGTGCCAGCAGCGTCAGCGGGGGTTCAGATACGCAGTATTTT
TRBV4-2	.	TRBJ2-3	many	CASSQARHSGTDTQYF	TGTGCCAGCAGCCAAGCCAGGCATTCTGGCACAGATACGCAGTATTTT
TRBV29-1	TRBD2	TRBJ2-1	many	CSVVVAGGFNEQFF	TGCAGCGTTGTTGTAGCGGGGGGTTTTAATGAGCAGTTCTTC
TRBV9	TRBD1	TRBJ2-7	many	CASSLRDRRYEQYF	TGTGCCAGCAGCTTGAGGGACAGACGCTACGAGCAGTACTTC
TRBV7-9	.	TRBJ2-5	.	CASSLPGGGDIETQYF	TGTGCCAGCAGCCTCCCGGGTGGCGGGGATATAGAGACCCAGTACTTC
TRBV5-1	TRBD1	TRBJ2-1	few	CASSLDRGVNEQFF	TGCGCCAGCAGCTTGGACAGGGGTGTCAATGAGCAGTTCTTC
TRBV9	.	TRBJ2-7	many	CASSVAGRAYEQYF	TGTGCCAGCAGCGTAGCTGGTAGGGCCTACGAGCAGTACTTC
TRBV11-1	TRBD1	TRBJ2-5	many	CASSPTGTGRQETQYF	TGTGCCAGCAGCCCCACCGGGACAGGGAGACAAGAGACCCAGTACTTC
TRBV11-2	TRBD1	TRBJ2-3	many	CASSLGTALTDTQYF	TGTGCCAGCAGCTTGGGGACAGCACTCACAGATACGCAGTATTTT
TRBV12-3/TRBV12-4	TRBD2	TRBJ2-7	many	CASGGGVYEQYF	TGTGCCAGCGGGGGAGGGGTCTACGAGCAGTACTTC
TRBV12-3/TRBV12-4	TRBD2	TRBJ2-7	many	CASSLGGLALYEQYF	TGTGCCAGCAGTTTGGGAGGACTAGCTCTCTACGAGCAGTACTTC
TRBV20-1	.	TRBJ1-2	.	CSARDRVVGYGYTF	TGCAGTGCTAGAGACAGGGTTGTGGGCTATGGCTACACCTTC
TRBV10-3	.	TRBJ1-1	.	CAISDSRANTEAFF	TGTGCCATCAGTGATAGCAGGGCGAACACTGAAGCTTTCTTT
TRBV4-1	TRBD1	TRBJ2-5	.	CASSQDQGVGETQYF	TGCGCCAGCAGCCAAGATCAGGGGGTAGGAGAGACCCAGTACTTC
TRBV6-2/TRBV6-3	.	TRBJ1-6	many	CASSFREHSPLHF	TGTGCCAGCAGTTTCAGGGAACATTCACCCCTCCACTTT
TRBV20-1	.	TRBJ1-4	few	CSARGGYSDEKLFF	TGCAGTGCTAGAGGAGGATATTCCGACGAAAAACTGTTTTTT
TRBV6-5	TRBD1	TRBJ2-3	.	CASSMDRDTDTQYF	TGTGCCAGCAGCATGGACAGGGACACAGATACGCAGTATTTT
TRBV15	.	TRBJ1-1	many	CATSRATGAEAFF	TGTGCCACCAGCAGAGCGACGGGCGCTGAAGCTTTCTTT
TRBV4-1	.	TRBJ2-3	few	CASNKGHTTDTQYF	TGCGCCAGCAACAAGGGTCACACCACAGATACGCAGTATTTT
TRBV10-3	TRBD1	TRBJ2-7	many	CATGQGSAEQYF	TGTGCCACCGGACAGGGAAGCGCCGAGCAGTACTTC
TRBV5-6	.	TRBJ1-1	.	CASTPGGGRWTEAFF	TGTGCCAGCACTCCCGGGGGAGGTCGGTGGACTGAAGCTTTCTTT
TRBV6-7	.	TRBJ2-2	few	CASSYSDGEDTGELFF	TGTGCCAGCAGTTACTCGGACGGGGAGGACACCGGGGAGCTGTTTTTT
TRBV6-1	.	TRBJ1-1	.	CASSDWGRDTEAFF	TGTGCCAGCAGTGACTGGGGACGGGACACTGAAGCTTTCTTT
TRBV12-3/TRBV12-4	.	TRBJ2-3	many	CASTPPAGTDTQYF	TGTGCCAGCACCCCCCCCGCCGGTACAGATACGCAGTATTTT
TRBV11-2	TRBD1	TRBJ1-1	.	CASSPALTGAEAFF	TGTGCCAGCAGCCCGGCCCTGACAGGGGCTGAAGCTTTCTTT